This T cell receptor (beta chain) was profiled in a study of blood T cell repertoires in COVID-19 (dated by TCRdb to between 2020 and 2021). As for the study more broadly: Collaborator samples came from the United States, Italy and Spain and covered acute and convalescent phases of COVID-19. The material from the prospective study consisted of cDNA or gDNA derived from T cells, B-cell-depleted T cells, or PBMCs. Subjects who had been exposed to COVID-19, were actively infected with it, or had recovered from it provided the deeply sampled blood TCRbeta repertoires that made up the dataset. The repertoires were made available in a free public database intended to serve as a resource for research on the immune response to SARS-CoV-2. The samples were drawn from the first 160 participants of the ongoing ImmuneRACE study and from about 1,200 subjects provided by 6 global collaborators. Sample metadata almost always included a de-identified subject ID, COVID-19 status, age in years and sex. Where available, HLA class I and class II types were taken from metadata supplied by the sample provider and were not determined by assay-based typing.

In the case of this clone: What antigen it recognizes has not been identified. There are no base qualities to consult, and no much larger clone falls within one base.

The collaborating institutions used their own protocols to collect whole blood in K2EDTA tubes. For TCRbeta analysis, collaborators shipped samples as frozen whole blood, isolated PBMCs, or DNA extracted from either of those sample types. TCRbeta CDR3 regions were amplified from genomic DNA using the immunoSEQ Assay, a bias-controlled multiplex PCR. The original methods were these. Within the assay, amplification of reference gene primers was used to estimate how many nucleated cells each sample contained. To quantify the absolute abundance of each unique TCRbeta CDR3 rearrangement, sequence reads were collapsed and filtered. For each sample, productive Simpson clonality was calculated by taking the square root of Simpson's diversity index across productive rearrangements. As stored in TCRdb, this immuneACCESS dataset retains in-frame rearrangements with V and J assigned. A fraction of the clones does not appear; measured against another copy, unresolved V genes explain less than half of the discrepancy, and the remainder lacks a known reason. V and J calls and clone size follow that table, whereas D and trimming were derived from the DNA. The sample contains approximately 70,000 clones, 87% of them found a single time. The ten largest account for around 5.8% of the sample.

Summary of the overall study and its limitations: The amount of clinical and demographic metadata varied by source and participant and was provided uncurated.

CDR3 length: 16 amino acids, cysteine to phenylalanine. The kept DNA is CDR3 alone, 48 bases in frame from the first base. As encoded in the germline V gene, CDR1 is SGHTA while CDR2 is FQGNSA. Deletion took 5 bases off V and 2 bases off J, with a span of 17 bases between the germline ends. The sequence came from a woman in her fifties or sixties with acute or convalescent COVID-19. The chain couples TRBV7-2 to TRBJ2-3; TRBD2 is a possible D gene, resting on 6 matching bases. Sequences were obtained from peripheral blood. CDR3 loop: CASSLRRGPLTDTQYF. The DNA is as follows: TGTGCCAGCAGCCTCCGGAGGGGTCCCCTCACAGATACGCAGTATTTT.